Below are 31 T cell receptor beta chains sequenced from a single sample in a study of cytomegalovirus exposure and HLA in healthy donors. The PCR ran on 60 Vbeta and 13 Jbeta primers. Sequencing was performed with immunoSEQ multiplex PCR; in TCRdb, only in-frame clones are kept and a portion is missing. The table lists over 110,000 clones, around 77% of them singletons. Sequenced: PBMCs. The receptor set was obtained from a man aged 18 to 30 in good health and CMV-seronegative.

The CDR3 here is CASRAPGNTGELFF. The CDR3 DNA reads as TGTGCCAGCAGGGCTCCAGGGAACACCGGGGAGCTGTTTTTT. The rearrangement links TRBV28 to TRBJ2-2; D not certain. The CDR3 spans 14 residues. The V gene lost 6 bases and the J gene lost 1 base, with 9 bases spanning the gap. Germline V lookup: CDR1 MDHEN, CDR2 SYDVKM.

The CDR3 bases are TGCGCCAGCTTTGGACAGAGTGCCACTGAAGCTTTCTTT. This sequence encodes CASFGQSATEAFF. J is TRBJ1-1 and V is TRBV5-1; TRBD1 is a possible D gene (6 bases). The CDR3 covers 13 residues. Germline CDR1 is SGHRS and CDR2 is YFSETQ. V shed 7 bases and J shed 4 bases, with 14 bases lying between them.

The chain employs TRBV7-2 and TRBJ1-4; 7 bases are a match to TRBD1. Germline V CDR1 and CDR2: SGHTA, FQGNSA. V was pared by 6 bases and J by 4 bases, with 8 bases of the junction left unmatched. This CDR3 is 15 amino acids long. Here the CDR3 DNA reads TGTGCCAGCAGGCCCACAGGGGCTATTAATGAAAAACTGTTTTTT. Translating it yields CASRPTGAINEKLFF.

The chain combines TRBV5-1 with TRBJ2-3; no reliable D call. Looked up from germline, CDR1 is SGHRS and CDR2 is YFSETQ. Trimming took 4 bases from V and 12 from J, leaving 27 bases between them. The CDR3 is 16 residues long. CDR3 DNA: TGCGCCAGCAGCGGCAGTACCCGCACAGATACAGCCTCCCAGTATTTT. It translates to CASSGSTRTDTASQYF.

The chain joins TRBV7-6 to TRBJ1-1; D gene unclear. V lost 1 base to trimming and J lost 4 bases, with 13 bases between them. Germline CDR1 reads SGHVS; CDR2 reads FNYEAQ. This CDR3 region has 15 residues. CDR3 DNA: TGTGCCAGCAGCTTAGAGTGGGGAGTGGGCACTGAAGCTTTCTTT. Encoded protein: CASSLEWGVGTEAFF.

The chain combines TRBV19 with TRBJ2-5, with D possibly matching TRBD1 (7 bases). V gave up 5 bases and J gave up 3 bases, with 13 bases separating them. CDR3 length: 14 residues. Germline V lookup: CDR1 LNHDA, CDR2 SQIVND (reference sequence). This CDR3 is CASSRGTVKETQYF. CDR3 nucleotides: TGTGCCAGTAGTCGCGGGACAGTCAAAGAGACCCAGTACTTC.

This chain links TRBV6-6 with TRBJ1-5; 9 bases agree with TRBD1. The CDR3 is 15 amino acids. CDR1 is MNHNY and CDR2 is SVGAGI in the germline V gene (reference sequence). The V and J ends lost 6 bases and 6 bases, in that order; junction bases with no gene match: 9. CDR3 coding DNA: TGTGCCAGCAGCCCGGGACAGGGCGGGAGTCAGCCCCAGCATTTT. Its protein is CASSPGQGGSQPQHF.

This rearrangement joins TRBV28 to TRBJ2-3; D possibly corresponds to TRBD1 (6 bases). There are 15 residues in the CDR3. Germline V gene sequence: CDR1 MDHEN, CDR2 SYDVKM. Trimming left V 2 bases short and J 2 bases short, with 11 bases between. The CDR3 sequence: CASSLGGTSTDTQYF. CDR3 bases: TGTGCCAGCAGTTTAGGGGGCACCTCCACAGATACGCAGTATTTT.

The CDR3 loop is CASSSRQVWTGELFF. In DNA, the CDR3 is TGCGCCAGCAGCTCCCGACAGGTTTGGACCGGGGAGCTGTTTTTT. The chain is built from TRBV5-1 and TRBJ2-2; possible D gene TRBD1, 6 bases. Per the germline V gene, CDR1 is SGHRS and CDR2 is YFSETQ. The V gene lost 3 bases and the J gene lost 5 bases, with 14 bases spanning the gap. The CDR3 is made up of 15 amino acids. Filled out from reference TRBV5-1 and TRBJ2-2, the complete variable domain reads KAGVTQTPRYLIKTRGQQVTLSCSPISGHRSVSWYQQTPGQGLQFLFEYFSETQRNKGNFPGRFSGRQFSNSRSEMNVSTLELGDSALYLCASSSRQVWTGELFFGEGSRLTVL.

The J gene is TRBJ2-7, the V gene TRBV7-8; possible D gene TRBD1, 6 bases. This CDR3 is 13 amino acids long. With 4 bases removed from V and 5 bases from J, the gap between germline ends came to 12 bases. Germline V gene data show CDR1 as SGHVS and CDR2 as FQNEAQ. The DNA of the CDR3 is TGTGCCAGCAGCTACACAGGGCGGAACGAGCAGTACTTC. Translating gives CASSYTGRNEQYF.

The CDR3 spells CASSLQADNQPQHF. DNA for the CDR3: TGTGCCAGCAGTTTACAGGCGGACAATCAGCCCCAGCATTTT. The chain has TRBV6-5 and TRBJ1-5, with D possibly TRBD1 on 5 matching bases. Trimming took off 4 bases at V and 3 bases at J, with 10 bases between the two ends. The length of the CDR3 is 14 residues. CDR1 and CDR2 from the germline V gene are MNHEY and SVGAGI.

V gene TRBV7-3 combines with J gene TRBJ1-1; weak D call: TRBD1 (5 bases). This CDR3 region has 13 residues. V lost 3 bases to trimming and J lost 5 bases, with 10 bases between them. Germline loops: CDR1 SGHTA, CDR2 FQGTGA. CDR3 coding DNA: TGTGCCAGCAGCTTCGAGACAGAAACTGAAGCTTTCTTT. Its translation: CASSFETETEAFF.

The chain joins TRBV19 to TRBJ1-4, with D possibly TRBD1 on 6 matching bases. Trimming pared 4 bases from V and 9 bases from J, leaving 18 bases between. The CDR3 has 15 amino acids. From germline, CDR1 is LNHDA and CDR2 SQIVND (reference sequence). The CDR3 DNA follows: TGTGCCAGTAGTAATATAACAGGGTCTCTAAAAAAACTGTTTTTT. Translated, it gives CASSNITGSLKKLFF.

The CDR3 nucleotides are TGCGCCAGCAGCTTGGAGGGGAGGGGGAATCAGCCCCAGCATTTT. It yields the protein CASSLEGRGNQPQHF. V usage is TRBV5-1 and J usage is TRBJ1-5; tentatively, D is TRBD1 (6 bases). Germline V gene sequence: CDR1 SGHRS, CDR2 YFSETQ. V lost 0 bases, J lost 4 bases, and 11 bases lay in between. The CDR3 has 15 residues.

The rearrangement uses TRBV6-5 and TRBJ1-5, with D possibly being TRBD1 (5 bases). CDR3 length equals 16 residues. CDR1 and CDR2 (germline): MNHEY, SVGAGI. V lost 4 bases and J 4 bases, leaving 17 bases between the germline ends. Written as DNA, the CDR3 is TGTGCCAGCAGTTCCCGGATGACAGCGCTAAATCAGCCCCAGCATTTT. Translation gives CASSSRMTALNQPQHF.

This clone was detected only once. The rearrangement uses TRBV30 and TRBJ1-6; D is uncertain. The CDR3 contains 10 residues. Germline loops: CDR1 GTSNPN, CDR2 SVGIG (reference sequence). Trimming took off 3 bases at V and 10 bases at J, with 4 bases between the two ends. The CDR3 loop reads CAWSFSPLHF. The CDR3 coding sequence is TGTGCCTGGAGCTTCTCACCCCTCCACTTT.

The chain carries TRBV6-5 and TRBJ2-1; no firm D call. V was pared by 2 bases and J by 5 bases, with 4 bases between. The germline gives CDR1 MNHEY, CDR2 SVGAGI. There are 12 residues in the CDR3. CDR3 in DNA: TGTGCCAGCAGTTACGGAGACAATGAGCAGTTCTTC. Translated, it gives CASSYGDNEQFF.

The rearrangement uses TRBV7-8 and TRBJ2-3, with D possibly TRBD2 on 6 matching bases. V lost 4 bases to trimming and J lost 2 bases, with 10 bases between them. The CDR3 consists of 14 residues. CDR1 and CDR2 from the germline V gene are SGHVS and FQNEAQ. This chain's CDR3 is CASSSRDFTDTQYF. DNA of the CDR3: TGTGCCAGCAGCTCCCGGGACTTCACAGATACGCAGTATTTT.

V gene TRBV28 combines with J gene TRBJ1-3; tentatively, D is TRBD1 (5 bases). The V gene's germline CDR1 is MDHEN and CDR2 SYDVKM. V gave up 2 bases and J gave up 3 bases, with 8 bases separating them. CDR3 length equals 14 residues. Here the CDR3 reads CASSLPTGGNTIYF. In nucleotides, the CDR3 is TGTGCCAGCAGTTTACCAACAGGTGGAAACACCATATATTTT.

The DNA for the CDR3 is TGTGCCAGCAGCTCTGACTGGTACGAGCAGTACTTC. Its translation is CASSSDWYEQYF. The chain has TRBV6-5 and TRBJ2-7, with D hard to call. The V gene's germline CDR1 is MNHEY and CDR2 SVGAGI. This CDR3 spans 12 amino acids. V was shortened by 6 bases and J by 4 bases, with 10 bases between the two germline ends.

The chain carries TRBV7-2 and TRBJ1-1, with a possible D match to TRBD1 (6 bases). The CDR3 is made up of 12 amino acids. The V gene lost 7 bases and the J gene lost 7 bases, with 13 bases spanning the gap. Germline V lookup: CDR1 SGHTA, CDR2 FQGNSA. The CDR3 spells CASNLGGREAFF. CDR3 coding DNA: TGTGCCAGCAACCTGGGGGGGCGTGAAGCTTTCTTT.

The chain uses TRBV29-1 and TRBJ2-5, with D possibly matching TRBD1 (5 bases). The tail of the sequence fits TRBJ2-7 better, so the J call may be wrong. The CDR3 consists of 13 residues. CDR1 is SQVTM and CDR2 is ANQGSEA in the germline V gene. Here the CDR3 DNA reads TGCAGCGTTCAGGACACCGTTCACTACGAGCAGTACTTC. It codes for CSVQDTVHYEQYF.

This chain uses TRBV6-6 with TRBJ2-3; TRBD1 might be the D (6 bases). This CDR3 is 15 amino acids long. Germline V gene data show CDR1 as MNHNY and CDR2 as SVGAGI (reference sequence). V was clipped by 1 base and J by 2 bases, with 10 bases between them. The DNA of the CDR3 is TGTGCCAGCAGTTACTATACAGGGTCCACAGATACGCAGTATTTT. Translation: CASSYYTGSTDTQYF.

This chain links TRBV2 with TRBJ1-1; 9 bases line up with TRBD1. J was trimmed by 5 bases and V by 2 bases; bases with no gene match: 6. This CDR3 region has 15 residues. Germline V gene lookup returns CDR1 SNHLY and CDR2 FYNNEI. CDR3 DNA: TGTGCCAGCAGTGAACCACAGGGGGCGAAGACTGAAGCTTTCTTT. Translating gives CASSEPQGAKTEAFF.

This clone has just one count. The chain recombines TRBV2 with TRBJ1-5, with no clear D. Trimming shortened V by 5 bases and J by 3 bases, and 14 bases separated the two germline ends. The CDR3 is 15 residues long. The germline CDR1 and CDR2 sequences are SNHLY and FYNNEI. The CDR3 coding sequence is TGTGCCAGCAGTATGGAGGGCCCCTCCAATCAGCCCCAGCATTTT. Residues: CASSMEGPSNQPQHF.

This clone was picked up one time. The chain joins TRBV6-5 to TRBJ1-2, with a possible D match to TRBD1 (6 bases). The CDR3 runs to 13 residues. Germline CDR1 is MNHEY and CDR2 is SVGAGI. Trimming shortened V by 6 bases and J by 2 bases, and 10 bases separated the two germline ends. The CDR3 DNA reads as TGTGCCAGCAGATTTACAGGGAACTATGGCTACACCTTC. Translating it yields CASRFTGNYGYTF.

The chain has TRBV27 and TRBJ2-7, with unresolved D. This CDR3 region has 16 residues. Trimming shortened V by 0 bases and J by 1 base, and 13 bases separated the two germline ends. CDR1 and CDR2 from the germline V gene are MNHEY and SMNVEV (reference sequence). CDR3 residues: CASSLSASLVSYEQYF. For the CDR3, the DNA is TGTGCCAGCAGTTTATCGGCCAGCCTAGTATCCTACGAGCAGTACTTC.

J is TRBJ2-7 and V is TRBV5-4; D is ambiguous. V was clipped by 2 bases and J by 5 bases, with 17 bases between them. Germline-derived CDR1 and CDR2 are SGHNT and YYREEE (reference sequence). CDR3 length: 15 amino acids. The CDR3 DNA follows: TGTGCCAGCAGCTTCGGGTCGGTATCCCTAGACGAGCAGTACTTC. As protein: CASSFGSVSLDEQYF.

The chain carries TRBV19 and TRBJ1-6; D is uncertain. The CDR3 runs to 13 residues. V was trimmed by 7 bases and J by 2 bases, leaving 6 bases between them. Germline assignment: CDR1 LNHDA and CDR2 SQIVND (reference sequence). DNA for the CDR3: TGTGCCAGTAAGTCAGCCTATAATTCACCCCTCCACTTT. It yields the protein CASKSAYNSPLHF.

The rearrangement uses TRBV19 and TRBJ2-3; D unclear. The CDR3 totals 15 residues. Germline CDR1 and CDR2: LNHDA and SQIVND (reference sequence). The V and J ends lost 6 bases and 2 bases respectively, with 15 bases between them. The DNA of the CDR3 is TGTGCCAGTAGACCCTCCATGGCTTTCACAGATACGCAGTATTTT. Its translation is CASRPSMAFTDTQYF.

The CDR3: CASSLAGVHNEQFF. CDR3 nucleotide sequence: TGTGCCAGCAGCTTAGCGGGGGTCCACAATGAGCAGTTCTTC. The chain employs TRBV11-3 and TRBJ2-1; weak D call: TRBD2 (6 bases). CDR1 and CDR2 (germline): SGHNT, YENEEA. Trimming left V 1 base short and J 5 bases short, with 9 bases between. The CDR3 totals 14 residues.